These 15 T cell receptor beta chains were all obtained from the same sample, sequenced in a study of T cell changes during pregnancy in multiple sclerosis. The repertoire was sequenced with immunoSEQ multiplex PCR; TCRdb's copy has only in-frame clones and lacks some. Among around 31,000 clones listed, about nine tenths were seen once. The sequenced sample was CD8+ T cells from peripheral blood mononuclear cells, obtained in the first trimester of pregnancy. The receptors were gathered from a female donor with multiple sclerosis, enrolled in a pregnancy study.

The chain joins TRBV19 to TRBJ1-2; D gene ambiguous. Germline loops: CDR1 LNHDA, CDR2 SQIVND (reference sequence). CDR3 length equals 15 residues. Trimming cost V 0 bases and J 6 bases, with 14 bases left between them. CDR3 sequence reads: CASSIDLSSRDGYTF. The DNA for the CDR3 is TGTGCCAGTAGTATAGATCTTTCCTCCCGGGATGGCTACACCTTC.

V is TRBV5-6 and J is TRBJ2-1; D gene unclear. Germline V gene data show CDR1 as SGHDT and CDR2 as YYEEEE. V was clipped by 5 bases and J by 7 bases, with 10 bases between them. CDR3 length equals 12 residues. The CDR3 coding sequence is TGTGCCAGCAGTATATATAGTAATGAGCAGTTCTTC. Encoded protein: CASSIYSNEQFF. Variable domain in full (rest from reference TRBV5-6 and TRBJ2-1): DAGVTQSPTHLIKTRGQQVTLRCSPKSGHDTVSWYQQALGQGPQFIFQYYEEEERQRGNFPDRFSGHQFPNYSSELNVNALLLGDSALYLCASSIYSNEQFFGPGTRLTVL.

The sample holds one count of this clone. This chain uses TRBV5-1 with TRBJ2-5, with 9 positions matching TRBD2. The junction had 8 bases not matched to a gene; V was cut back by 0 bases and J by 5 bases. Looked up from germline, CDR1 is SGHRS and CDR2 is YFSETQ. The CDR3 consists of 16 residues. CDR3 protein: CASSLASSGGWETQYF. The CDR3 DNA reads as TGCGCCAGCAGCTTGGCCAGTAGCGGGGGCTGGGAGACCCAGTACTTC.

This clone is medium-sized by share. This chain joins TRBV4-3 and TRBJ1-1, with TRBD1 matching over 8 bases. Germline lookup yields CDR1 LGHNA and CDR2 YSLEER. The CDR3 has 15 amino acids. The J segment lost 6 bases and the V segment lost 0 bases, leaving 6 bases of the junction unmatched. The CDR3 is CASSQEEDREAEAFF. The CDR3 DNA reads as TGCGCCAGCAGCCAAGAGGAGGACAGGGAGGCTGAAGCTTTCTTT.

This chain links TRBV6-1 with TRBJ2-7; 9 bases are shared with TRBD2. Germline assignment: CDR1 MNHNS and CDR2 SASEGT. Trimming at V came to 5 bases and at J to 0 bases, leaving 5 bases not matched to a gene. CDR3 length equals 15 residues. The CDR3 sequence: CASSPLAGVSYEQYF. The CDR3 DNA reads as TGTGCCAGCAGTCCATTAGCGGGAGTCTCCTACGAGCAGTACTTC.

The V call is TRBV28, the J call TRBJ1-1, with 7 bases fitting TRBD1. The germline CDR1 and CDR2 sequences are MDHEN and SYDVKM. The V gene end was trimmed by 6 bases and the J gene end by 11 bases; junction bases not matched to a gene: 27. CDR3 size: 18 residues. The CDR3, as DNA: TGTGCCAGCAGACGAGACAGGGTACGAAGCTTGATAGATCATGCGGCTTTCTTT. Protein: CASRRDRVRSLIDHAAFF.

The chain has TRBV10-3 and TRBJ2-7; D perhaps matches TRBD2 (6 bases). V was cut by 2 bases and J by 0 bases, with 14 bases left in between. Germline V lookup: CDR1 ENHRY, CDR2 SYGVKD. The CDR3 totals 16 residues. CDR3 in amino acids: CAISEPRDGSSYEQYF. DNA for the CDR3: TGTGCCATCAGTGAGCCGAGGGACGGGAGCTCCTACGAGCAGTACTTC.

This rearrangement joins TRBV6-6 to TRBJ2-7; D is perhaps TRBD1 (6 bases). There are 13 residues in the CDR3. With 11 bases removed from V and 3 bases from J, the gap between germline ends came to 17 bases. The germline V gene encodes CDR1 MNHNY and CDR2 SVGAGI (reference sequence). CDR3 DNA sequence: TGTGCCGGATCCCCAGGACAGTTCTACGAGCAGTACTTC. Encoded protein: CAGSPGQFYEQYF.

The chain links TRBV11-2 to TRBJ2-3; unclear D gene. The ends were cut back, 4 bases at V and 6 bases at J, with 8 bases in the middle. This CDR3 has 12 residues. In germline, CDR1 is SGHAT, CDR2 FQNNGV. CDR3 amino acids: CASSSESDTQYF. DNA of the CDR3: TGTGCCAGCAGCTCGGAGAGTGATACGCAGTATTTT.

In this sample, this clone turned up once. The CDR3 DNA reads TGTGCCAGCGTGCAGGGGAATCAGCCCCAGCATTTT. Translating it yields CASVQGNQPQHF. V and J are TRBV6-1 and TRBJ1-5, with D tentatively TRBD1 (6 bases). Per germline, CDR1 MNHNS and CDR2 SASEGT. The CDR3 is 12 amino acids. V was clipped by 8 bases and J by 4 bases, with 9 bases between them.

The rearrangement uses TRBV27 and TRBJ2-1; D not resolved. The V end lost 0 bases, the J end lost 4 bases, and 7 bases lay between the germline ends. The CDR3 runs to 14 residues. Germline lookup yields CDR1 MNHEY and CDR2 SMNVEV (reference sequence). CDR3 coding DNA: TGTGCCAGCAGTTTATCGTACTCGTACAATGAGCAGTTCTTC. Its protein product is CASSLSYSYNEQFF.

V and J are TRBV11-2 and TRBJ2-7, with D perhaps TRBD2 (6 bases). This CDR3 comprises 16 residues. V was clipped by 5 bases and J by 7 bases, with 24 bases between them. Germline CDR1 reads SGHAT; CDR2 reads FQNNGV. The chain's CDR3 is CASSRLDGGWRGEQYF. The CDR3 DNA reads as TGTGCCAGCAGCCGGCTGGATGGGGGGTGGAGGGGTGAGCAGTACTTC.

The V call is TRBV30, the J call TRBJ1-4, with TRBD1 matching over 8 bases. Germline V lookup: CDR1 GTSNPN, CDR2 SVGIG (reference sequence). The CDR3 runs to 14 residues. V gave up 5 bases and J gave up 5 bases; unmatched junction bases: 7. The CDR3 nucleotides are TGTGCCTGGGAATTGACAGGGGACAATGAAAAACTGTTTTTT. This codes for CAWELTGDNEKLFF.

The V call is TRBV19, the J call TRBJ2-7; weak D call: TRBD1 (7 bases). This CDR3 has 15 residues. V was shortened by 3 bases and J by 4 bases, with 16 bases between the two germline ends. Germline V gene sequence: CDR1 LNHDA, CDR2 SQIVND (reference sequence). Written as DNA, the CDR3 is TGTGCCAGTAGTATGCGGGACAGTTCCCTTTACGAGCAGTACTTC. This gives the protein CASSMRDSSLYEQYF.

The V call is TRBV5-8, the J call TRBJ1-2; 8 bases match TRBD1. The CDR3 loop spans 13 amino acids. Germline-derived CDR1 and CDR2 are SGHTS and YDEGEE. J was trimmed by 8 bases and V by 1 base; bases with no gene match: 4. CDR3 nucleotides: TGTGCCAGCAGCTTGACAGGGGGTTCGGGCTACACCTTC. Amino acid sequence: CASSLTGGSGYTF.